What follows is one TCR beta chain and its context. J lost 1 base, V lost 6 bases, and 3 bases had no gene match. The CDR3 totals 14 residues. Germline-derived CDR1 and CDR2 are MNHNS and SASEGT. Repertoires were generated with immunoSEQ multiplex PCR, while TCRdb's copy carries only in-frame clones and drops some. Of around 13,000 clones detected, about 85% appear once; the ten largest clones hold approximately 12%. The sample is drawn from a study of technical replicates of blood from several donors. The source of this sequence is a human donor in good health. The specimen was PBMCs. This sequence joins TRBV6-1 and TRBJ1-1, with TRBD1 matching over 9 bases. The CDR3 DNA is TGTGCCAGCAGCGTACAGGGGGCGAACACTGAAGCTTTCTTT. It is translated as CASSVQGANTEAFF.